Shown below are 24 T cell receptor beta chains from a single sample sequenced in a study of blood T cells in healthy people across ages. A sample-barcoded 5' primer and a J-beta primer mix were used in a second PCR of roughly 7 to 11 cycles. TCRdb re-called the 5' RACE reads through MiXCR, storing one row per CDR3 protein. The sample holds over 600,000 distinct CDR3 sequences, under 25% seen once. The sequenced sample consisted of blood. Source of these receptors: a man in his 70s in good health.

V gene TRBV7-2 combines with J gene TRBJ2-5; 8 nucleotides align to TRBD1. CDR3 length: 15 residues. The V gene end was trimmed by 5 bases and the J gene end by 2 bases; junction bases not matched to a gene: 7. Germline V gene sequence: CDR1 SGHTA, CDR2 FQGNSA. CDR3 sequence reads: CASSVGQGRQETQYF. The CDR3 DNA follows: TGTGCCAGCAGCGTAGGACAGGGAAGGCAAGAGACCCAGTACTTC.

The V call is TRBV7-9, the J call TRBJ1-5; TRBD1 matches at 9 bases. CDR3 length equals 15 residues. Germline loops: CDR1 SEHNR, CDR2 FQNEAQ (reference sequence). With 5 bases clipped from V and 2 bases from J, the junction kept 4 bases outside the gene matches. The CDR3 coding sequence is TGTGCCAGCAGCACGGACAGGGGTGGCAATCAGCCCCAGCATTTT. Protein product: CASSTDRGGNQPQHF.

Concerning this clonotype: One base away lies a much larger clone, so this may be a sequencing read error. The chain's CDR3 is CASSSAGANVLTF. CDR3 nucleotides: TGTGCCAGCAGTTCAGCTGGGGCCAACGTCCTGACTTTC. V usage is TRBV7-9 and J usage is TRBJ2-6; D is unresolved. Germline values: CDR1 SEHNR, CDR2 FQNEAQ (reference sequence). V lost 6 bases and J lost 2, with 5 bases in between. This CDR3 has 13 residues. Variable domain in full (rest from reference TRBV7-9 and TRBJ2-6): DTGVSQNPRHKITKRGQNVTFRCDPISEHNRLYWYRQTLGQGPEFLTYFQNEAQLEKSRLLSDRFSAERPKGSFSTLEIQRTEQGDSAMYLCASSSAGANVLTFGAGSRLTVL.

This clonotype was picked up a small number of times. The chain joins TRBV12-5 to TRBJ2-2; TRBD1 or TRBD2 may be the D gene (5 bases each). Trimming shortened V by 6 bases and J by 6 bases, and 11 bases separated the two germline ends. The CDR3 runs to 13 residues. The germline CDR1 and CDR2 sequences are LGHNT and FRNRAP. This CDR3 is CASGRGAAGELFF. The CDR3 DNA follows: TGTGCTAGTGGAAGAGGGGCGGCCGGGGAGCTGTTTTTT. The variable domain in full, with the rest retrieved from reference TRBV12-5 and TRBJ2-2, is DARVTQTPRHKVTEMGQEVTMRCQPILGHNTVFWYRQTMMQGLELLAYFRNRAPLDDSGMPKDRFSAEMPDATLATLKIQPSEPRDSAVYFCASGRGAAGELFFGEGSRLTVL.

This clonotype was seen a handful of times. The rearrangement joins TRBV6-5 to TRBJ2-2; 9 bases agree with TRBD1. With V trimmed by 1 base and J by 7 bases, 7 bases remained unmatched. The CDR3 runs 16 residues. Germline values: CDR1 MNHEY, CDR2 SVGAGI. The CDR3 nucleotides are TGTGCCAGCAGTTACTGGACAGGGGCCGGGGGCGGGGAGCTGTTTTTT. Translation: CASSYWTGAGGGELFF.

CDR3 in DNA: TGTGCCAGCAGTTTATTCCCCTTAGCCGGGGAGCTGTTTTTT. As protein: CASSLFPLAGELFF. This chain joins TRBV27 and TRBJ2-2; D call uncertain. CDR1 and CDR2 (germline): MNHEY, SMNVEV (reference sequence). Trimming took 1 base from V and 6 from J, leaving 9 bases between them. The CDR3 loop spans 14 amino acids.

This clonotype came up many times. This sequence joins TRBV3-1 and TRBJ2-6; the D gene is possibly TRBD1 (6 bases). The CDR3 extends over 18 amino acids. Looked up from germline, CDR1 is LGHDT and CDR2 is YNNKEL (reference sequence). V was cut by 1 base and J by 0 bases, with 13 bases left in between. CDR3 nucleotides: TGTGCCAGCAGCCAAGCTCTGACAGGACCCTCTGGGGCCAACGTCCTGACTTTC. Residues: CASSQALTGPSGANVLTF.

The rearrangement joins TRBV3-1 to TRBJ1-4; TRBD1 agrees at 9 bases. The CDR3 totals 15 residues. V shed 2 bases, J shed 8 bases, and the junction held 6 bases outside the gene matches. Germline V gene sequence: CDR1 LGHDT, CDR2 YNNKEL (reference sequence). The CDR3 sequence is CASSQPGQGREKLFF. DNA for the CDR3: TGTGCCAGCAGCCAACCGGGACAGGGAAGGGAAAAACTGTTTTTT.

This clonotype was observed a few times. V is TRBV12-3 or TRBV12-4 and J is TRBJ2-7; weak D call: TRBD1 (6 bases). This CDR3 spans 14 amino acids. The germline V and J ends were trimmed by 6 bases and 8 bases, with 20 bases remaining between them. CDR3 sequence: CASSTDSPQGKQYF. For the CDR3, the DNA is TGTGCCAGCAGCACGGACTCCCCTCAGGGGAAGCAGTACTTC.

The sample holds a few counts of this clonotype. The CDR3 DNA reads as TGTGCCAGTAGTATAAGAGCGGGAGGTTCCTACGAGCAGTACTTC. Translating it yields CASSIRAGGSYEQYF. V is TRBV19 and J is TRBJ2-5; 9 bases align to TRBD2. The J call may be in error: the DNA end matches TRBJ2-7 better. Per the germline V gene, CDR1 is LNHDA and CDR2 is SQIVND (reference sequence). This CDR3 comprises 15 residues.

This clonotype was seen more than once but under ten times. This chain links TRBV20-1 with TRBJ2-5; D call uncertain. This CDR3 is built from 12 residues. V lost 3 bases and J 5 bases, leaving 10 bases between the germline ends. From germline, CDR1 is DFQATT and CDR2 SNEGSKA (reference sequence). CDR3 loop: CSARATWETQYF. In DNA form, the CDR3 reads TGCAGTGCTAGGGCAACATGGGAGACCCAGTACTTC.

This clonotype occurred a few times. The CDR3 DNA reads TGTGCCAGCAGTTTGAGCGGGGGAACGGGGGAGCAGTTCTTC. Amino acid sequence: CASSLSGGTGEQFF. This chain connects TRBV12-3 or TRBV12-4 to TRBJ2-1; 8 bases map to TRBD2. Unmatched junction bases numbered 8, after V lost 3 bases and J lost 10 bases. The CDR3 contains 14 residues.

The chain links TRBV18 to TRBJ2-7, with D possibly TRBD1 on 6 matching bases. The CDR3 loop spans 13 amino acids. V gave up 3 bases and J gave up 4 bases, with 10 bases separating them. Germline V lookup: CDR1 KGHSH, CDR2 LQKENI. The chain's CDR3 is CASSPRDTYEQYF. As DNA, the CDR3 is TGTGCCAGCTCACCCCGGGACACATACGAGCAGTACTTC.

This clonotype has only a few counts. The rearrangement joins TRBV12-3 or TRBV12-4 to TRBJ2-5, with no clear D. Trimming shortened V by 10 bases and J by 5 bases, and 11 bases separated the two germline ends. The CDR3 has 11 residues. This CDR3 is CAIARAETQYF. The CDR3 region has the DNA TGTGCCATCGCTAGAGCTGAGACCCAGTACTTC.

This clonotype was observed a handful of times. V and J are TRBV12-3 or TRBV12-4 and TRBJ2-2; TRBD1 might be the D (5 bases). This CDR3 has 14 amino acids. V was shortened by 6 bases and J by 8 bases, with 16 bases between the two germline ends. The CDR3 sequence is CASSNRQGSGELFF. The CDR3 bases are TGTGCCAGCAGCAACCGTCAGGGATCTGGGGAGCTGTTTTTT.

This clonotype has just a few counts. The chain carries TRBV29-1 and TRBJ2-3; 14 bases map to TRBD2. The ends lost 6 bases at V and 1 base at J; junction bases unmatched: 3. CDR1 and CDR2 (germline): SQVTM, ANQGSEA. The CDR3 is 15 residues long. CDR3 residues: CSVAGLAGGTDTQYF. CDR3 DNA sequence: TGCAGCGTAGCGGGACTAGCGGGAGGCACAGATACGCAGTATTTT.

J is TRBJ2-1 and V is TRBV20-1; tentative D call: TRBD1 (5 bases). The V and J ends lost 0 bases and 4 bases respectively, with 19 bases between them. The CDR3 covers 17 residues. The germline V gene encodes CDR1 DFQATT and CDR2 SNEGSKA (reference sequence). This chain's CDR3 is CSAREPLHQGGYNEQFF. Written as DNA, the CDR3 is TGCAGTGCTAGAGAACCATTGCACCAGGGTGGATACAATGAGCAGTTCTTC.

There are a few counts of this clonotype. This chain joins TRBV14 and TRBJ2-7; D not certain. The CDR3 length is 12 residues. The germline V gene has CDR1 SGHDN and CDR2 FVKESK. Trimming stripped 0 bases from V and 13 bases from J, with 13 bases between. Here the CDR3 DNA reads TGTGCCAGCAGCCAAGATAGGCTAACCCTCTACTTC. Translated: CASSQDRLTLYF.

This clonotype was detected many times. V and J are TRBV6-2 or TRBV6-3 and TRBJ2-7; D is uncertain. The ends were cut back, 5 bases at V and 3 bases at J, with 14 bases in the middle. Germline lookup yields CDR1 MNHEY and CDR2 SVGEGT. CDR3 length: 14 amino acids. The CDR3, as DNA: TGTGCCAGCAGTCGGCTCCTAAGCAGCTACGAGCAGTACTTC. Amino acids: CASSRLLSSYEQYF.

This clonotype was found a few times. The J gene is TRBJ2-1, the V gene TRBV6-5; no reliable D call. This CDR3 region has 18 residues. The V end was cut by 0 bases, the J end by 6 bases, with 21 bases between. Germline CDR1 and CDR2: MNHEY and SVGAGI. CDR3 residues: CASSYSGGPATTFNEQFF. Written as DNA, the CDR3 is TGTGCCAGCAGTTACTCGGGCGGCCCAGCAACCACCTTCAATGAGCAGTTCTTC.

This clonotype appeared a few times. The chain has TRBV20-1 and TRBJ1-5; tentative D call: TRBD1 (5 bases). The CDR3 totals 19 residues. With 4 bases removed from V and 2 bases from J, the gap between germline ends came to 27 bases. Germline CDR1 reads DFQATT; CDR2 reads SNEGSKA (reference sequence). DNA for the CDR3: TGCAGTGCTATGACCGGCGGCAGGGAGAATCGGTATGGCAATCAGCCCCAGCATTTT. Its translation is CSAMTGGRENRYGNQPQHF.

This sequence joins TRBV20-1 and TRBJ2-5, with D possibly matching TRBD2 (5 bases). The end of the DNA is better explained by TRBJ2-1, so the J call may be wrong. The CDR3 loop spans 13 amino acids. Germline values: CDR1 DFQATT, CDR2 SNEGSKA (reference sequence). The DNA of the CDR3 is TGCAGTGCTAGAGTATCTAGCCGGAGAGAGCAGTTCTTC. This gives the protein CSARVSSRREQFF.

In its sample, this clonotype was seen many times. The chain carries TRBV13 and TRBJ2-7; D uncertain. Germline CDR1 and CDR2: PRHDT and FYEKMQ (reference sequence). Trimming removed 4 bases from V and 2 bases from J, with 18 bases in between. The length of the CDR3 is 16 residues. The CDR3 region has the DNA TGTGCCAGCAGCTCGAACCAAGCCCTAGAACCCTACGAGCAGTACTTC. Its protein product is CASSSNQALEPYEQYF.

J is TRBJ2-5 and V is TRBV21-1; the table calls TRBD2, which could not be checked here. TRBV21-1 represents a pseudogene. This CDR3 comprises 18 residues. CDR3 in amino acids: CATRAIEGRAVPSTEQLF. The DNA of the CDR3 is TGTGCCACTAGGGCAATAGAGGGGAGGGCCGTCCCTAGCACTGAGCAGCTCTTC.